The source of this T cell receptor beta chain is a study of early stage breast cancer tumors. Study at large: Most invasive tumors, twelve of 16, were ER+/PR+/HER2-.

To note about this clone: Antigen unknown.

Findings and limits, study-wide: Compared with adjacent normal breast, tumors showed about 2.5-fold denser, more clonal T cells.

The assay was immunoSEQ multiplex PCR, and TCRdb's table has in-frame clones only and misses some. Here the sample spans 25,000 to 35,000 clones, 75% to 85% being singletons. The CDR3 extends over 12 amino acids. Trimming removed 5 bases from V and 7 bases from J, with 8 bases in between. Germline CDR1 SGHVS, CDR2 FQNEAQ. The chain uses TRBV7-8 and TRBJ1-4, with unresolved D. The TCR was taken from a person aged 55 to 69 with breast cancer. The sample was blood. CDR3 coding DNA: TGTGCCAGCAGCCGGGGTAGTGAAAAACTGTTTTTT. The encoded protein is CASSRGSEKLFF.